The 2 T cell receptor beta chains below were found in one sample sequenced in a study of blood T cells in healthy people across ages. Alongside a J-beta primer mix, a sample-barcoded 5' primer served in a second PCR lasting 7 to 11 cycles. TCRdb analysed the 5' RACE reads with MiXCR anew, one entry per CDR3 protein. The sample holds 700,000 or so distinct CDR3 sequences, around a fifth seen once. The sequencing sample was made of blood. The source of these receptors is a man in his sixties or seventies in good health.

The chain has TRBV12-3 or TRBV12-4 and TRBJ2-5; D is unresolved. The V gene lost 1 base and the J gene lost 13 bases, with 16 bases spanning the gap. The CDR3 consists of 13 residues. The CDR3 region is CASSLVRSGERYF. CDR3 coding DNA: TGTGCCAGCAGTTTAGTCAGGTCTGGCGAGCGGTACTTC.

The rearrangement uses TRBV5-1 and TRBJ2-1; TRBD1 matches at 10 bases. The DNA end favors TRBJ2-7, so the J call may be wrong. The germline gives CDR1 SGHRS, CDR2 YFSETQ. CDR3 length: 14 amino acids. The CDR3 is CASSVGTGAYEQYF. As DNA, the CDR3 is TGCGCCAGCAGCGTCGGGACAGGGGCCTACGAGCAGTACTTC.